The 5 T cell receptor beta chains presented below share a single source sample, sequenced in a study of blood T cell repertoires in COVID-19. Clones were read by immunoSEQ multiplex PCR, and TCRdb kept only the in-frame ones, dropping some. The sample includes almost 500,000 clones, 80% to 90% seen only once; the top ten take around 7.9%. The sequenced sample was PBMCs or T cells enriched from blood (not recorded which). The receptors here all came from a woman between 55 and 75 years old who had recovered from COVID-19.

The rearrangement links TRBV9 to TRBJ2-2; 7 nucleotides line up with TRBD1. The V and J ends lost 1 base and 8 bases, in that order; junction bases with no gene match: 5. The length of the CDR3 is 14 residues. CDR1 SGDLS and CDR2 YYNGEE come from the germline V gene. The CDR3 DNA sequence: TGTGCCAGCAGCGTAACGTTGGGACAGGGGGAGCTGTTTTTT. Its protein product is CASSVTLGQGELFF.

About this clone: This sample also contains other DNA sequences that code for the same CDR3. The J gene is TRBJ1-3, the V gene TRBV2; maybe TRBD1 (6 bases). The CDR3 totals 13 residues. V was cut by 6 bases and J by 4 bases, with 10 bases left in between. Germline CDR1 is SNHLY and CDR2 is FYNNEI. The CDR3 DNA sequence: TGTGCCAGCAGCGGGACACTCGGAAACACCATATATTTT. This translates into CASSGTLGNTIYF. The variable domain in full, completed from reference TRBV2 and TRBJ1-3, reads EPEVTQTPSHQVTQMGQEVILRCVPISNHLYFYWYRQILGQKVEFLVSFYNNEISEKSEIFDDQFSVERPDGSNFTLKIRSTKLEDSAMYFCASSGTLGNTIYFGEGSWLTVV.

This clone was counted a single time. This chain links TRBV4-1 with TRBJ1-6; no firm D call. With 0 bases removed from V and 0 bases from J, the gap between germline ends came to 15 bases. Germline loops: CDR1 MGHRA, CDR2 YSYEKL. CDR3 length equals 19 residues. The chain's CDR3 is CASSQDPGGSSSYNSPLHF. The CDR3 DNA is TGCGCCAGCAGCCAAGATCCCGGCGGGAGTTCCTCCTATAATTCACCCCTCCACTTT.

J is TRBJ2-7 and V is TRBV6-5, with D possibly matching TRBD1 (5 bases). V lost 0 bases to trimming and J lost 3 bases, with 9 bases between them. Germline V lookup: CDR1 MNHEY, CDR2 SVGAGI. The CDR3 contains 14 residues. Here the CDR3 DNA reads TGTGCCAGCAGTTACTCGACAGTTCGCTACGAGCAGTACTTC. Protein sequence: CASSYSTVRYEQYF.

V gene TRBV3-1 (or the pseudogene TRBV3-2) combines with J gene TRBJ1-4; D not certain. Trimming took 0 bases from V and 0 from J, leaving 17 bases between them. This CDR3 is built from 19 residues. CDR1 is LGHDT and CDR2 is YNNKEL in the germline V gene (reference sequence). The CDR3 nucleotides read TGTGCCAGCAGCCAAGATTCCGCGGGCAGGTTAACAACTAATGAAAAACTGTTTTTT. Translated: CASSQDSAGRLTTNEKLFF.